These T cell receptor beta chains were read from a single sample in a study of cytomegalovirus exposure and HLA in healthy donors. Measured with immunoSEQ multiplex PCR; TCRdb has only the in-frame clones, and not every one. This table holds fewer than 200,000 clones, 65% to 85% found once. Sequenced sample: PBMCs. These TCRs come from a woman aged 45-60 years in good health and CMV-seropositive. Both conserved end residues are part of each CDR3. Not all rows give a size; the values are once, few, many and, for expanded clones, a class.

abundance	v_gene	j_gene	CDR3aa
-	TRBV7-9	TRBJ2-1	CASSLAGGNSKFF
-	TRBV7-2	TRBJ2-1	CASSSGTGGYNEQFF
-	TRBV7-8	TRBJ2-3	CASSSGLVAYTQYF
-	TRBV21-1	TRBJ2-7	CASSDRGGTSPNEQYF
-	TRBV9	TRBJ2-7	CASSVGGPAYEQYF
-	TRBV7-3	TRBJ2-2	CASSPTSGSFHGELFF
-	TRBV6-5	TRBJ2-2	CASRGSGNTGELFF
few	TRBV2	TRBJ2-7	CASTGTVTYEQYF
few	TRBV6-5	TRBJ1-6	CAAATRDSPLHF
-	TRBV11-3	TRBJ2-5	CASSFDREETQYF
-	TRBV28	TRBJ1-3	CASSLSSDSQGNTIYF
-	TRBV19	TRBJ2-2	CASSSSPNTGELFF
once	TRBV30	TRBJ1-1	CAWSPALARGAEAFF
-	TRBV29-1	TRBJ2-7	CSVVGYRSSYEQYF
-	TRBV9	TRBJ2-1	CASSAGTRINEQFF
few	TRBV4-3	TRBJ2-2	CASSQIRGAYGELFF
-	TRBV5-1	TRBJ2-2	CASSRDPGLEGTGELFF
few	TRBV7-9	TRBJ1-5	CASSLGDRENQPQHF
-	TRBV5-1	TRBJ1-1	CASSLERGNTEAFF
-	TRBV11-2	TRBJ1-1	CASSLTTGILKDAFF